The clone carrying this T cell receptor (beta chain) was found a few times. The antigen is undetermined. Each of the sorted populations had a purity greater than 95%. cDNA synthesis used the whole RNA isolate, giving expressed TCRB sequences. TCRdb keeps only in-frame clones here, not all; method: immunoSEQ multiplex PCR. This table has about 410,000 clones, about 15% appearing once. The sample belongs to a study of beta chain features in type 1 diabetes. Study at large: All samples yielded about 100 million examined sorted cells.

Germline V CDR1 and CDR2: ENHRY, SYGVKD. The CDR3 has 14 amino acids. The J segment lost 5 bases and the V segment lost 4 bases, leaving 5 bases of the junction unmatched. Study results and limitations: Sequencing the cDNA could make cells with high TCR expression show up more than they should. For type 1 diabetes patients, VDJ junctions showed fewer insertions and more deletions.

Sequencing was performed on naive CD4+ T cells from blood. The receptor comes from a man aged 25 to 40 in good health. This rearrangement joins TRBV10-3 to TRBJ2-5, with 9 bases aligning to TRBD2. The CDR3 spells CAISGSGGAETQYF. The CDR3 region has the DNA TGTGCCATCAGTGGTAGCGGGGGCGCGGAGACCCAGTACTTC.